This T cell receptor beta chain originates from a study of memory CD4+ T cells and cytomegalovirus serostatus. As to this clone: Its antigen is not identified.

Study results and limitations: Each of approximately 69 CMV-associated TCRbeta sequences occurred in one to five individuals.

V lost 4 bases, J lost 3 bases, and 5 bases stayed unmatched. CDR1 is SEHNR, CDR2 FQNEAQ, per germline (reference sequence). The CDR3 runs 16 residues. The sort gate was single viable CD3+CD4+CD8-CD45RO+ cells for memory CD4+ T cells. CMV serostatus came from serum IgG against pp150, pp28, p38, p52. Source study methods: After removing out-of-frame reads, over 2 million distinct TCRbeta sequences remained. Profiled with immunoSEQ multiplex PCR; TCRdb holds only in-frame clones, not every one. V and J calls and clone size are copied from that table; D and trimming were computed from the DNA. The sample includes approximately 44,000 clones, 76% of them seen just once.

This chain joins TRBV7-9 and TRBJ2-1, with 11 bases that match TRBD2. The specimen was memory CD4+ T cells from blood. The source is an adult in good health and CMV-seronegative. The CDR3 DNA follows: TGTGCCAGCAGCTCGACTAGCGGGATGGGCTACAATGAGCAGTTCTTC. Amino acid sequence: CASSSTSGMGYNEQFF.